The source of this TCR beta chain is a study of early T cells in non-severe SARS-CoV-2 infection. cDNA molecules, individually, were tagged with unique molecular identifiers. MiXCR, applied by TCRdb to the 5' RACE reads, yields one record per CDR3 protein. The sample consists of more than 50,000 distinct CDR3 sequences, around 12% of them appearing once. Per the germline V gene, CDR1 is MGHRA and CDR2 is YSYEKL. Trimming took off 4 bases at V and 0 bases at J, with 13 bases between the two ends. The CDR3 contains 16 residues. The sample in question was whole blood, obtained at baseline. This rearrangement joins TRBV4-1 to TRBJ1-5; D is perhaps TRBD1 (6 bases). The origin of this receptor is an adult who was a healthcare worker with PCR-confirmed SARS-CoV-2 infection or an uninfected control (not recorded which). CDR3 residues: CASSLSRGSSNQPQHF. In nucleotides, the CDR3 is TGCGCCAGCAGCCTATCGAGGGGGTCTAGCAATCAGCCCCAGCATTTT.